The present T cell receptor beta chain was sequenced within a study of shared clonotypes between healthy human individuals. Points from the study as a whole: What naive subsets generally showed was a larger estimated richness than memory subsets showed.

Method: immunoSEQ multiplex PCR; TCRdb's copy keeps in-frame clones and lacks some. This sample has about 380,000 clones, with around 96% found just once. Germline trimming cut 0 bases from V and 6 bases from J; bases unmatched to any gene: 6. The CDR3 has 15 amino acids. A note on this clone: The antigen is unknown.

Sequenced sample: memory CD8+ T cells sorted from blood. The subset: CD45RO+ cells pooled with CCR7-negative TemRA cells. The sequence came from a man in his thirties or forties in good health. This chain links TRBV5-3 with TRBJ1-5; the match to TRBD1 covers 7 bases. TRBV5-3 counts as an open reading frame of uncertain function. The CDR3: CARSLEGQWGQPQHF. DNA for the CDR3: TGTGCCAGAAGCTTGGAGGGACAGTGGGGTCAGCCCCAGCATTTT.